The 17 T cell receptor beta chains presented below share a single source sample, sequenced in a study of T cells after yellow fever vaccination (dated by TCRdb to about 2019). The sample's treatment or condition label, decoded: live attenuated yellow fever vaccine strain. Libraries came from 5' RACE. This sample was sequenced with an Illumina HiSeq 2500. TCRdb ran its own pipeline on the public reads, namely fastp trimming at Q25 and MiXCR clone calling, and kept in-frame beta chains. Here each entry gathers all rows of one CDR3 protein and keeps the most common genes and DNA. The sample yields 450,000 to 600,000 distinct CDR3 sequences; roughly a sixth were counted once. In total, the top ten clones hold roughly 17% of the sample. The sample was PBMCs, taken 5 to 6 days after the first yellow fever vaccination. The source of these receptors is a man aged 18 to 29 who received the YFV17D yellow fever vaccine.

This clonotype was counted a few times. The J gene is TRBJ1-3, the V gene TRBV5-1; 7 bases are shared with TRBD1. This CDR3 contains 16 residues. Trimming cost V 4 bases and J 3 bases; bases outside gene matches: 10. CDR1 and CDR2 (germline): SGHRS, YFSETQ. The CDR3 sequence is CASSRDSRGLGNTIYF. CDR3 nucleotide sequence: TGCGCCAGCAGCAGGGACAGTCGGGGACTTGGAAACACCATATATTTT.

This clonotype was seen a handful of times. V is TRBV7-9 and J is TRBJ2-4; perhaps TRBD1 as D (6 bases). The CDR3 has 14 amino acids. Deletions cut 6 bases from V and 5 bases from J, with 14 bases between. Germline V gene data show CDR1 as SEHNR and CDR2 as FQNEAQ (reference sequence). CDR3: CASRPPRGQNIQYF. CDR3 sequence (DNA): TGTGCCAGCAGACCCCCCAGGGGACAAAACATTCAGTACTTC.

This clonotype was recorded a few times. V and J are TRBV7-2 and TRBJ1-5; D unresolved. Germline lookup yields CDR1 SGHTA and CDR2 FQGNSA. V was pared by 3 bases and J by 6 bases, with 9 bases between. This CDR3 has 13 residues. CDR3 sequence: CASSFARIQPQHF. The CDR3 DNA reads TGTGCCAGCAGCTTTGCGAGAATTCAGCCCCAGCATTTT.

This clonotype has just a few counts. CDR3 loop: CASSYDLAGSWDEQYV. DNA for the CDR3: TGTGCCAGCAGTTATGATCTAGCGGGGTCCTGGGACGAGCAGTACGTC. The chain has TRBV6-2 or TRBV6-3 and TRBJ2-7; 9 bases map to TRBD2. This CDR3 has 16 residues. Germline V gene data show CDR1 as MNHEY and CDR2 as SVGEGT. J lost 5 bases, V lost 3 bases, and 11 bases had no gene match.

The table lists this clonotype with a few counts. The chain carries TRBV2 and TRBJ2-7; D may correspond to TRBD1 or TRBD2 (5 bases each). Germline values: CDR1 SNHLY, CDR2 FYNNEI. This CDR3 region has 13 residues. Trimming took 7 bases from V and 4 from J, leaving 14 bases between them. CDR3 in amino acids: CASILRESYEQYV. The CDR3 DNA is TGTGCCAGCATCCTCAGGGAGTCTTACGAGCAGTACGTC.

This clonotype has just one count. This rearrangement joins TRBV19 to TRBJ1-3; D is ambiguous. There are 14 residues in the CDR3. Trimming took 5 bases from V and 0 from J, leaving 8 bases between them. CDR1 and CDR2 (germline): LNHDA, SQIVND (reference sequence). The CDR3 DNA follows: TGTGCCAGTAGTGCCTTTATCTCTGGAAACACCATATATTTT. It yields the protein CASSAFISGNTIYF.

This clonotype has only a few counts. The chain recombines TRBV12-3 or TRBV12-4 with TRBJ2-1; D not certain. The germline V and J ends were trimmed by 0 bases and 9 bases, with 9 bases remaining between them. The CDR3 has 13 amino acids. The CDR3 is CASSLALGFEQFF. The CDR3 coding sequence is TGTGCCAGCAGTTTAGCCCTAGGGTTTGAGCAGTTCTTC.

As regards this clonotype: A junction boundary mismatches the germline segment, possibly from a read error. The genes are TRBV18 and TRBJ2-7; 9 nucleotides line up with TRBD1. Germline CDR1 and CDR2: KGHSH and LQKENI. This CDR3 has 13 residues. Here the CDR3 reads CASSPQGAREQYF. DNA for the CDR3: TGTGCCAGCTCGCCACAGGGGGCGCGGGAGCAGTACTTC.

This chain links TRBV5-5 with TRBJ1-5; D ambiguous. CDR1 and CDR2 from the germline V gene are SGHKS and YYEKEE (reference sequence). V was clipped by 3 bases and J by 9 bases, with 22 bases between them. CDR3 length: 16 residues. The CDR3 reads CASSWTVDGGLSPQHF. CDR3 nucleotide sequence: TGTGCCAGCAGCTGGACGGTGGACGGCGGCTTATCGCCCCAGCATTTT.

V gene TRBV18 combines with J gene TRBJ1-1; 7 nucleotides line up with TRBD1. Germline loops: CDR1 KGHSH, CDR2 LQKENI. The CDR3 length is 15 residues. The trim removed 3 bases at V and 3 bases at J, leaving 7 bases unmatched. The CDR3 region is CASSPTDGTDTEAFF. CDR3 DNA: TGTGCCAGCTCACCGACCGATGGGACAGACACTGAAGCTTTCTTT.

This chain connects TRBV27 to TRBJ2-7, with D tentatively TRBD2 (5 bases). The CDR3 covers 13 residues. CDR1 and CDR2 (germline): MNHEY, SMNVEV (reference sequence). The V end was cut by 3 bases, the J end by 5 bases, with 11 bases between. The CDR3 DNA reads TGTGCCAGCAGTTTTAGCGAAGTAGACGAGCAGTACGTC. This codes for CASSFSEVDEQYV.

The chain is built from TRBV7-3 and TRBJ2-1; 13 bases are a match to TRBD2. Germline loops: CDR1 SGHTA, CDR2 FQGTGA. Germline trimming cut 5 bases from V and 6 bases from J; bases unmatched to any gene: 4. The CDR3 has 15 residues. DNA for the CDR3: TGTGCCAGCAGCAAACTAGCGGGGGGGCTCAATGAGCAGTTCTTC. Its translation is CASSKLAGGLNEQFF. Looking up the rest from reference TRBV7-3 and TRBJ2-1 gives the full variable domain: GAGVSQTPSNKVTEKGKYVELRCDPISGHTALYWYRQSLGQGPEFLIYFQGTGAADDSGLPNDRFFAVRPEGSVSTLKIQRTERGDSAVYLCASSKLAGGLNEQFFGPGTRLTVL.

There are many counts of this clonotype. The chain combines TRBV6-5 with TRBJ1-5; D uncertain. This CDR3 is 16 amino acids long. V lost 2 bases and J 2 bases, leaving 13 bases between the germline ends. Germline-derived CDR1 and CDR2 are MNHEY and SVGAGI. The CDR3 spells CASSYRKGWGNQPQHF. The CDR3 coding sequence is TGTGCCAGCAGTTACCGTAAGGGTTGGGGCAATCAGCCCCAGCATTTT.

This clonotype has a handful of counts. J is TRBJ2-1 and V is TRBV5-1; D uncertain. In germline, CDR1 is SGHRS, CDR2 YFSETQ. This CDR3 has 14 amino acids. V lost 2 bases to trimming and J lost 8 bases, with 14 bases between them. CDR3 nucleotides: TGCGCCAGCAGCTTCGGAAGGGCTGGGGATGAGCAGTTCTTC. Its translation: CASSFGRAGDEQFF.

Only a few counts were recorded for this clonotype. The genes are TRBV20-1 and TRBJ1-6; D is uncertain. The length of the CDR3 is 12 residues. Looked up from germline, CDR1 is DFQATT and CDR2 is SNEGSKA (reference sequence). Trimming left V 2 bases short and J 10 bases short, with 9 bases between. CDR3 bases: TGCAGTGCTAGAAGGACGTTCTCACCCCTCCACTTT. Its translation is CSARRTFSPLHF.

The chain uses TRBV10-3 and TRBJ1-1; D call uncertain. Germline lookup yields CDR1 ENHRY and CDR2 SYGVKD. Trimming shortened V by 6 bases and J by 5 bases, and 10 bases separated the two germline ends. This CDR3 contains 12 residues. DNA for the CDR3: TGTGCCATCAGGAACCTTGGGACTGAAGCTTTCTTT. The encoded protein is CAIRNLGTEAFF.

The rearrangement uses TRBV24-1 and TRBJ2-5; unclear D gene. Trimming left V 1 base short and J 2 bases short, with 10 bases between. CDR1 KGHDR and CDR2 SFDVKD come from the germline V gene. The CDR3 is made up of 15 amino acids. The CDR3 DNA reads TGTGCCACCAGTGATTTCCCGGGCAGGCAAGAGACCCAGTACTTC. Residues: CATSDFPGRQETQYF.